This paragraph reports one TCR beta chain. The data are from a study of blood T cell repertoires in COVID-19. Background on the study: The United States, Italy and Spain were the sources of the acute and convalescent COVID-19 samples. Nucleic acid was either cDNA or gDNA, and it came from T cells, B-cell-depleted T cells, or PBMCs.

In the original processing: Estimated nucleated cell counts came from reference gene primer amplification. Clones were read by immunoSEQ multiplex PCR, and TCRdb kept only the in-frame ones, dropping some. From that table come the V and J calls and clone size; the DNA was used to work out D and trimming. The profile shows over 150,000 clones, about 80% of them singletons. Trimming removed 5 bases from V and 12 bases from J; junction bases left unmatched: 14. CDR3 length equals 15 residues. Germline V gene data show CDR1 as MNHEY and CDR2 as SMNVEV (reference sequence). The source material was peripheral blood. The chain employs TRBV27 and TRBJ2-3; TRBD2 matches at 10 bases. This clonotype was sampled from a woman aged 55-75 years with acute or convalescent COVID-19. The CDR3 DNA reads TGTGCCAGCAGTCCCCTAGTAAGCGGGGGGGCCTTACAGTATTTT. This encodes CASSPLVSGGALQYF.